A single sample is the source of the 30 T cell receptor beta chains below, sequenced in a study of shared clonotypes between healthy human individuals. Assay used: immunoSEQ multiplex PCR; TCRdb lists only in-frame clones, some missing. The sample records hundreds of thousands of clones, about 97% being singletons. The sequenced sample was naive CD4+ T cells sorted from blood. Subset of the sample: CD45RA+ positively selected. These receptors all come from a young woman in good health.

This clone was picked up one time. The CDR3, as DNA: TGTGCCAGCTCACCAAGATCGGGGTCAGTCACGGGGCTCTACGAGCAGTACTTC. This sequence encodes CASSPRSGSVTGLYEQYF. The V and J genes are TRBV18 and TRBJ2-7; tentatively, D is TRBD1 or TRBD2 (5 bases each). The ends were cut back, 2 bases at V and 3 bases at J, with 23 bases in the middle. Germline CDR1 is KGHSH and CDR2 is LQKENI. The CDR3 has 18 amino acids.

The chain combines TRBV2 with TRBJ2-5, with 11 bases matching TRBD1. Judging by the DNA end, TRBJ2-7 fits better; the J call may be wrong. Germline V gene data show CDR1 as SNHLY and CDR2 as FYNNEI. This CDR3 has 14 amino acids. As DNA, the CDR3 is TGTGCCAGTAAGCCCGGGACAGGGGGTCACGAGCAGTACTTC. This gives the protein CASKPGTGGHEQYF.

This rearrangement joins TRBV28 to TRBJ2-3; 7 nucleotides agree with TRBD1. The germline gives CDR1 MDHEN, CDR2 SYDVKM. After removal of 7 bases from V and 2 bases from J, the junction contained 3 bases not matched to a gene. The CDR3 has 13 amino acids. CDR3 amino acids: CASMGQSTDTQYF. The CDR3 DNA reads as TGTGCCAGCATGGGACAGTCCACAGATACGCAGTATTTT. The full variable domain, with the rest looked up from reference TRBV28 and TRBJ2-3, is DVKVTQSSRYLVKRTGEKVFLECVQDMDHENMFWYRQDPGLGLRLIYFSYDVKMKEKGDIPEGYSVSREKKERFSLILESASTNQTSMYLCASMGQSTDTQYFGPGTRLTVL.

The CDR3 DNA reads as TGCAGCGTATGGGGGACACAGAGGGCTTTCTTT. Its protein product is CSVWGTQRAFF. The V gene is TRBV29-1, the J gene TRBJ1-1, with a possible D match to TRBD1 (6 bases). Trimming took off 6 bases at V and 11 bases at J, with 16 bases between the two ends. Looked up from germline, CDR1 is SQVTM and CDR2 is ANQGSEA. CDR3 size: 11 residues.

V is TRBV6-6 and J is TRBJ2-2; D is ambiguous. Germline values: CDR1 MNHNY, CDR2 SVGAGI (reference sequence). The CDR3 covers 14 residues. The V and J ends lost 6 bases and 3 bases respectively, with 11 bases between them. CDR3 amino acids: CASRGQPDTGELFF. The CDR3 DNA follows: TGTGCCAGCAGGGGCCAGCCGGACACCGGGGAGCTGTTTTTT.

This chain uses TRBV28 with TRBJ2-7; D is undetermined. Trimming left V 10 bases short and J 7 bases short, with 11 bases between. The CDR3 is 10 amino acids. Germline V lookup: CDR1 MDHEN, CDR2 SYDVKM. The CDR3 here is CATWYLEQYF. The DNA of the CDR3 is TGTGCCACCTGGTACTTGGAGCAGTACTTC. The variable domain in full, with the rest retrieved from reference TRBV28 and TRBJ2-7, is DVKVTQSSRYLVKRTGEKVFLECVQDMDHENMFWYRQDPGLGLRLIYFSYDVKMKEKGDIPEGYSVSREKKERFSLILESASTNQTSMYLCATWYLEQYFGPGTRLTVT.

Of note for this clone: Other nucleotide sequences from this sample produce the same CDR3. The J gene is TRBJ2-7, the V gene TRBV28; D unclear. Germline lookup yields CDR1 MDHEN and CDR2 SYDVKM. Trimming cost V 5 bases and J 2 bases, with 7 bases left between them. The CDR3 is 12 residues long. The CDR3 sequence is CASSTVPYEQYF. The CDR3 bases are TGTGCCAGCAGTACCGTCCCCTACGAGCAGTACTTC.

The chain is built from TRBV9 and TRBJ1-5; D is possibly TRBD1 (5 bases). Trimming left V 3 bases short and J 3 bases short, with 7 bases between. The CDR3 contains 13 residues. The germline gives CDR1 SGDLS, CDR2 YYNGEE. As DNA, the CDR3 is TGTGCCAGCAGCGAGGACACCAATCAGCCCCAGCATTTT. Translated: CASSEDTNQPQHF.

The V call is TRBV30, the J call TRBJ2-7, with 11 bases that match TRBD1. CDR3 length: 14 amino acids. Trimming took 1 base from V and 5 from J; bases not matched to a gene: 4. In germline, CDR1 is GTSNPN, CDR2 SVGIG (reference sequence). The CDR3 DNA reads as TGTGCCTGGAGTGCGATGGGACAGGGGGACGAGCAGTACTTC. As protein: CAWSAMGQGDEQYF.

The rearrangement uses TRBV27 and TRBJ2-3; D remains unclear. The V gene lost 6 bases and the J gene lost 4 bases, with 14 bases spanning the gap. Looked up from germline, CDR1 is MNHEY and CDR2 is SMNVEV (reference sequence). The CDR3 is 14 amino acids. For the CDR3, the DNA is TGTGCCAGCAGCTCCGAAGTCGAGTCAGATACGCAGTATTTT. This sequence encodes CASSSEVESDTQYF.

This chain connects TRBV28 to TRBJ2-1; perhaps TRBD2 as D (5 bases). There are 15 residues in the CDR3. Germline-derived CDR1 and CDR2 are MDHEN and SYDVKM. Trimming removed 6 bases from V and 2 bases from J, with 14 bases in between. CDR3 region: CASSPSDYAYNEQFF. The CDR3 DNA reads as TGTGCCAGCAGCCCCTCTGACTACGCCTACAATGAGCAGTTCTTC.

The CDR3 DNA sequence: TGTGCCAGCAGCTTATGGTTACTAGCGGGGGCAGATACGCAGTATTTT. Translation: CASSLWLLAGADTQYF. The V call is TRBV7-2, the J call TRBJ2-3; 11 nucleotides align to TRBD2. Germline V gives CDR1 SGHTA, CDR2 FQGNSA. This CDR3 is 16 amino acids long. With 2 bases clipped from V and 4 bases from J, the junction kept 5 bases outside the gene matches.

This clone was seen a single time. The chain employs TRBV19 and TRBJ1-5; the match to TRBD1 covers 7 bases. J lost 1 base, V lost 6 bases, and 18 bases had no gene match. This CDR3 comprises 19 residues. The germline CDR1 and CDR2 sequences are LNHDA and SQIVND (reference sequence). The CDR3 DNA reads TGTGCCAGTAGCATCTTCCGAGACAGGGTCTTTGGAAGCAATCAGCCCCAGCATTTT. Protein sequence: CASSIFRDRVFGSNQPQHF.

This clone came up once. This rearrangement joins TRBV9 to TRBJ2-1; 12 nucleotides line up with TRBD2. The CDR3 has 17 residues. Unmatched junction bases numbered 5, after V lost 4 bases and J lost 0 bases. CDR1 and CDR2 (germline): SGDLS, YYNGEE. CDR3 protein: CASSPRTSGTSYNEQFF. The CDR3 region has the DNA TGTGCCAGCAGCCCTCGGACTAGCGGGACCTCCTACAATGAGCAGTTCTTC.

V is TRBV11-2 and J is TRBJ2-7; possible D gene TRBD1, 5 bases. With 1 base removed from V and 6 bases from J, the gap between germline ends came to 13 bases. The germline V gene encodes CDR1 SGHAT and CDR2 FQNNGV. The CDR3 length is 14 residues. CDR3 in amino acids: CASSLARQGFEQYF. The CDR3 nucleotides read TGTGCCAGCAGCTTAGCAAGGCAGGGTTTCGAGCAGTACTTC. The full variable domain, with the rest looked up from reference TRBV11-2 and TRBJ2-7, is EAGVAQSPRYKIIEKRQSVAFWCNPISGHATLYWYQQILGQGPKLLIQFQNNGVVDDSQLPKDRFSAERLKGVDSTLKIQPAKLEDSAVYLCASSLARQGFEQYFGPGTRLTVT.

This chain connects TRBV28 to TRBJ1-1; D is uncertain. The CDR3 is 14 amino acids. Germline CDR1 reads MDHEN; CDR2 reads SYDVKM. Between the trimmed V and J ends, which lost 3 bases and 0 bases, there was a span of 8 bases. CDR3 nucleotides: TGTGCCAGCAGTTTGAATTGGGTGAACACTGAAGCTTTCTTT. Protein product: CASSLNWVNTEAFF.

This clone was seen once. The chain employs TRBV5-1 and TRBJ2-2; 8 nucleotides align to TRBD1. The CDR3 is made up of 15 amino acids. CDR1 and CDR2 from the germline V gene are SGHRS and YFSETQ. V shed 4 bases and J 3 bases; nucleotides not matched to a gene: 5. CDR3 nucleotides: TGCGCCAGCAGCCAGGGGGCCGGGGACACCGGGGAGCTGTTTTTT. Translation: CASSQGAGDTGELFF.

The chain joins TRBV19 to TRBJ2-2; 10 bases agree with TRBD2. Trimming took 3 bases from V and 8 from J; bases not matched to a gene: 9. Germline-derived CDR1 and CDR2 are LNHDA and SQIVND (reference sequence). The CDR3 length is 16 residues. The CDR3 loop is CASSMASGSRGGELFF. CDR3 nucleotide sequence: TGTGCCAGTAGTATGGCTAGCGGGAGCCGTGGGGGGGAGCTGTTTTTT.

The chain combines TRBV30 with TRBJ2-7; 7 nucleotides match TRBD1. Germline V gene lookup returns CDR1 GTSNPN and CDR2 SVGIG (reference sequence). The CDR3 spans 13 residues. Trimming cost V 1 base and J 1 base; bases outside gene matches: 1. CDR3 in amino acids: CAWSGQGSYEQYF. As DNA, the CDR3 is TGTGCCTGGAGTGGACAGGGATCCTACGAGCAGTACTTC.

The genes are TRBV28 and TRBJ1-2; 10 bases fit TRBD1. CDR3 length: 15 amino acids. With V trimmed by 8 bases and J by 0 bases, 6 bases remained unmatched. In germline, CDR1 is MDHEN, CDR2 SYDVKM. In DNA, the CDR3 is TGTGCCAGCGAGACAGGGGGCGCCCCTAACTATGGCTACACCTTC. It is translated as CASETGGAPNYGYTF.

This chain links TRBV6-5 with TRBJ1-1, with D possibly TRBD1 on 5 matching bases. V lost 7 bases and J 1 base, leaving 7 bases between the germline ends. The CDR3 spans 12 residues. Germline V gene lookup returns CDR1 MNHEY and CDR2 SVGAGI. CDR3 sequence (DNA): TGTGCCAGCACTACAGGGAACACTGAAGCTTTCTTT. Translating it yields CASTTGNTEAFF.

This clone appeared a single time. The chain is built from TRBV21-1 and TRBJ2-5; the table's D call of TRBD1 was not tested on the DNA. TRBV21-1 constitutes a pseudogene. The CDR3 has 14 amino acids. CDR3 DNA: TGTGCCAGCACCCTGACAGGGCCCCAAGAGACCCAGTACTTC. This codes for CASTLTGPQETQYF.

The V call is TRBV11-2, the J call TRBJ2-7, with D possibly being TRBD1 or TRBD2 (5 bases each). CDR3 length equals 14 residues. V was clipped by 1 base and J by 3 bases, with 10 bases between them. Germline V gene lookup returns CDR1 SGHAT and CDR2 FQNNGV. The CDR3 region has the DNA TGTGCCAGCAGCTTAGGGAAGAGGGGCTACGAGCAGTACTTC. Translation: CASSLGKRGYEQYF.

The chain employs TRBV6-1 and TRBJ2-7, with a weak D call TRBD1 (5 bases). The CDR3 loop spans 13 amino acids. Trimming left V 7 bases short and J 6 bases short, with 16 bases between. The germline CDR1 and CDR2 sequences are MNHNS and SASEGT. The CDR3 protein is CASMFAGSGEQYF. Written as DNA, the CDR3 is TGTGCCAGCATGTTTGCAGGGTCGGGCGAGCAGTACTTC.

This clone was picked up a small number of times. The chain combines TRBV30 with TRBJ1-5; no definite D call. The CDR3 loop spans 14 amino acids. Germline CDR1 GTSNPN, CDR2 SVGIG (reference sequence). V was clipped by 2 bases and J by 0 bases, with 8 bases between them. The CDR3 DNA is TGTGCCTGGAGTTCAGAACATAGCAATCAGCCCCAGCATTTT. It yields the protein CAWSSEHSNQPQHF. The whole variable domain, remainder taken from reference TRBV30 and TRBJ1-5, is SQTIHQWPATLVQPVGSPLSLECTVEGTSNPNLYWYRQAAGRGLQLLFYSVGIGQISSEVPQNLSASRPQDRQFILSSKKLLLSDSGFYLCAWSSEHSNQPQHFGDGTRLSIL.

The rearrangement joins TRBV2 to TRBJ2-7; 7 bases are a match to TRBD2. V dropped 1 base and J dropped 3; count of bases not matched to a gene: 3. The germline V gene has CDR1 SNHLY and CDR2 FYNNEI. CDR3 length: 14 amino acids. Here the CDR3 DNA reads TGTGCCAGCAGTGAAGGGAGCGGGGTCTACGAGCAGTACTTC. Translated, it gives CASSEGSGVYEQYF.

The rearrangement uses TRBV5-1 and TRBJ2-1; either TRBD1 or TRBD2 may supply D (6 bases each). Trimming took off 3 bases at V and 7 bases at J, with 20 bases between the two ends. Germline lookup yields CDR1 SGHRS and CDR2 YFSETQ. The length of the CDR3 is 16 residues. For the CDR3, the DNA is TGCGCCAGCAGCTCCTACTTTGAAGGGGGGAAAAATGAGCAGTTCTTC. Translated, it gives CASSSYFEGGKNEQFF.

V is TRBV28 and J is TRBJ1-1; possibly TRBD1 for D (6 bases). V lost 5 bases, J lost 1 base, and 14 bases lay in between. CDR1 is MDHEN and CDR2 is SYDVKM in the germline V gene. The CDR3 runs 15 residues. CDR3 protein: CASSPWGAANTEAFF. The CDR3 region has the DNA TGTGCCAGCAGTCCTTGGGGGGCGGCGAACACTGAAGCTTTCTTT.

V usage is TRBV5-1 and J usage is TRBJ2-3; D remains ambiguous. CDR1 is SGHRS and CDR2 is YFSETQ in the germline V gene. The CDR3 is 15 residues long. Trimming took 1 base from V and 3 from J, leaving 12 bases between them. CDR3 nucleotides: TGCGCCAGCAGCTTGAGGGATGTGGGGACAGATACGCAGTATTTT. Translation: CASSLRDVGTDTQYF.

This sequence joins TRBV28 and TRBJ1-1, with TRBD1 as a possible D gene (5 bases). The germline CDR1 and CDR2 sequences are MDHEN and SYDVKM. V was shortened by 6 bases and J by 1 base, with 12 bases between the two germline ends. The CDR3 spans 14 residues. The CDR3 bases are TGTGCCAGCAGAGCACAGGTGGGGAACACTGAAGCTTTCTTT. Its protein product is CASRAQVGNTEAFF.